The rows below give T cell receptor beta chains drawn from one sample of a study of T cell responses to AZD1222 COVID-19 vaccine. The table came from immunoSEQ multiplex PCR; TCRdb's copy has only in-frame clones and leaves some out. The sample shows roughly 130,000 clones, about nine tenths of them seen only once. The material was peripheral blood, obtained on day 0 of AZD1222 vaccination. Receptors originate from an adult in good health. Each CDR3 is given with its conserved first and last residue. Fields, in order: CDR3 length, D gene, J gene, V gene, clone size, CDR3 protein, CDR3 DNA. The D gene is left open where the match is weak. Expanded clones get a size class; other rows say once, few or many, or leave the size out.

>15|TRBD1|TRBJ1-5|TRBV7-9|NA
CASSSGQGNNQPQHF
TGTGCCAGCAGTTCGGGACAGGGTAACAATCAGCCCCAGCATTTT
>17|NA|TRBJ1-2|TRBV30|once
CAWSLWTARIANYGYTF
TGTGCCTGGAGTCTCTGGACGGCAAGAATAGCTAACTATGGCTACACCTTC
>12|NA|TRBJ1-4|TRBV29-1|NA
CSVGQNNEKLFF
TGCAGCGTTGGACAGAATAATGAAAAACTGTTTTTT
>18|NA|TRBJ2-1|TRBV10-1|NA
CASSESGIGGGTSNEQFF
TGCGCCAGCAGTGAGTCCGGGATCGGAGGTGGGACGAGCAATGAGCAGTTCTTC
>13|NA|TRBJ1-5|TRBV9|NA
CASSGTAGGPQHF
TGTGCCAGCAGCGGGACAGCCGGGGGGCCCCAGCATTTT
>16|TRBD1|TRBJ2-7|TRBV25-1|NA
CASSEGFGTGDDEQYF
TGTGCCAGCAGTGAAGGATTTGGGACAGGGGACGACGAGCAGTACTTC
>12|NA|TRBJ1-4|TRBV7-8|NA
CASSPNNEKLFF
TGTGCCAGCAGCCCTAATAATGAAAAACTGTTTTTT
>15|NA|TRBJ1-2|TRBV5-8|NA
CASSPPPPWNYGYTF
TGTGCCAGCAGCCCCCCGCCCCCGTGGAACTATGGCTACACCTTC
>14|TRBD2|TRBJ2-2|TRBV7-9|NA
CASTGLAGTGELFF
TGTGCCAGCACGGGACTAGCGGGGACCGGGGAGCTGTTTTTT
>17|NA|TRBJ1-4|TRBV5-1|NA
CASSLSRAGSLNEKLFF
TGCGCCAGCAGCTTGTCCAGGGCGGGCAGCTTGAATGAAAAACTGTTTTTT
>14|NA|TRBJ1-4|TRBV7-2|NA
CASSPTGTNEKLFF
TGTGCCAGCAGCCCTACCGGAACTAATGAAAAACTGTTTTTT
>12|NA|TRBJ1-2|TRBV5-1|NA
CASSKDSNGYTF
TGCGCCAGCAGCAAGGACAGCAATGGCTACACCTTC
>14|NA|TRBJ1-6|TRBV6-5|NA
CASSPRGRDSPLHF
TGTGCCAGCAGTCCCAGGGGTCGGGATTCACCCCTCCACTTT
>17|NA|TRBJ2-3|TRBV7-2|once
CASSPRLARGPTDTQYF
TGTGCCAGCAGCCCAAGGTTAGCGCGGGGGCCCACAGATACGCAGTATTTT
>14|NA|TRBJ1-1|TRBV6-5|NA
CASLLQGPNAEAFF
TGTGCCAGCCTTTTACAGGGCCCCAACGCTGAAGCTTTCTTT
>14|NA|TRBJ2-1|TRBV10-1|NA
CASSEGRGTLGQFF
TGCGCCAGCAGTGAAGGCAGGGGCACATTAGGGCAGTTCTTC
>13|NA|TRBJ2-1|TRBV18|NA
CASSPTSANEQFF
TGTGCCAGCTCACCCACCTCTGCCAATGAGCAGTTCTTC
>13|TRBD2|TRBJ2-1|TRBV11-3|NA
CASKGGGMDEQFF
TGTGCCAGCAAGGGCGGGGGGATGGATGAGCAGTTCTTC
>11|NA|TRBJ2-7|TRBV11-2|NA
CASSLEDEQYF
TGTGCCAGCAGCTTAGAAGACGAGCAGTACTTC
>14|TRBD1|TRBJ2-7|TRBV6-5|once
CASKGTGSSYEQYF
TGTGCCAGCAAGGGGACAGGGAGCTCCTACGAGCAGTACTTC
>15|NA|TRBJ2-2|TRBV18|NA
CASSLTTSNTGELFF
TGTGCCAGCTCGCTCACCACGAGTAACACCGGGGAGCTGTTTTTT
>16|NA|TRBJ2-7|TRBV5-1|once
CASSLANFGGHYEQYF
TGCGCCAGCAGCTTGGCTAACTTTGGGGGGCACTACGAGCAGTACTTC
>16|TRBD1|TRBJ2-7|TRBV6-2/TRBV6-3|NA
CASSFYPGQEDYEQYF
TGTGCCAGCAGCTTTTACCCGGGACAGGAGGACTACGAGCAGTACTTC
>18|TRBD1|TRBJ2-7|TRBV4-3|NA
CASSQDGAAGTGAYEQYF
TGCGCCAGCAGCCAAGATGGGGCCGCCGGGACAGGGGCCTACGAGCAGTACTTC
>13|NA|TRBJ2-1|TRBV5-6|NA
CASSLDSGNEQFF
TGTGCCAGCAGCTTGGACAGCGGGAATGAGCAGTTCTTC
>10|NA|TRBJ2-1|TRBV20-1|NA
CSARERTPLF
TGCAGTGCTAGAGAGAGGACACCGCTCTTC
>14|NA|TRBJ2-7|TRBV6-5|once
CASGIGASAYEQYF
TGTGCCAGCGGAATCGGGGCGAGCGCCTACGAGCAGTACTTC
>12|NA|TRBJ2-7|TRBV29-1|NA
CSVGQGGYEQYF
TGCAGCGTTGGCCAGGGGGGTTACGAGCAGTACTTC
>20|TRBD1|TRBJ2-5|TRBV18|NA
CASSPHRQGASAGVRETKYF
TGTGCCAGCTCACCCCATCGACAGGGGGCATCGGCGGGAGTGAGGGAGACCAAGTACTTC
>13|NA|TRBJ1-1|TRBV9|NA
CASSVDQTTEAFF
TGTGCCAGCAGCGTAGATCAAACCACTGAAGCTTTCTTT
>16|TRBD1|TRBJ2-5|TRBV5-6|NA
CASSSTGQPYQETQYF
TGTGCCAGCAGCAGTACGGGACAGCCTTACCAAGAGACCCAGTACTTC
>14|NA|TRBJ2-1|TRBV29-1|NA
CSVPGLIFGNEQFF
TGCAGCGTCCCTGGGTTAATCTTCGGGAATGAGCAGTTCTTC
>14|NA|TRBJ2-7|TRBV10-3|once
CAISERDKLNGQYF
TGTGCCATCAGTGAGCGGGACAAATTGAACGGGCAGTACTTC
>14|NA|TRBJ2-7|TRBV11-2|NA
CASSFPGRHSEQYF
TGTGCCAGCAGCTTTCCTGGTCGGCATAGCGAGCAGTACTTC
>16|NA|TRBJ1-6|TRBV6-5|NA
CASSYSITAYNSPLHF
TGTGCCAGCAGTTACTCAATCACAGCTTATAATTCACCCCTCCACTTT
>13|TRBD2|TRBJ2-7|TRBV12-3/TRBV12-4|NA
CASTPSGGAEQYF
TGTGCCAGCACCCCTAGCGGGGGAGCCGAGCAGTACTTC
>17|NA|TRBJ1-6|TRBV4-2|NA
CASSQGRGNSYNSPLHF
TGTGCCAGCAGCCAAGGGAGAGGGAATTCCTATAATTCACCCCTCCACTTT
>16|NA|TRBJ2-3|TRBV9|NA
CASSGDAGGGTDTQYF
TGTGCCAGCAGCGGCGATGCTGGAGGAGGGACAGATACGCAGTATTTT
>13|TRBD1|TRBJ1-2|TRBV28|NA
CASDRTGNYGYTF
TGTGCCAGTGACCGGACAGGGAACTATGGCTACACCTTC
>14|NA|TRBJ1-4|TRBV5-1|NA
CASSLSTSGEKLFF
TGCGCCAGCAGCTTGTCAACTTCGGGTGAAAAACTGTTTTTT
>18|TRBD2|TRBJ2-7|TRBV7-2|NA
CASSPRTRLAGGMREQYF
TGTGCCAGCAGCCCCCGAACTAGACTAGCGGGAGGGATGAGGGAGCAGTACTTC
>16|NA|TRBJ2-2|TRBV21-1|NA
CASSKEDKNNTGELFF
TGTGCCAGCAGCAAAGAGGACAAAAATAACACCGGGGAGCTGTTTTTT
>16|NA|TRBJ2-1|TRBV7-2|NA
CASSPDSGGSYNEQFF
TGTGCCAGCAGCCCGGATAGTGGGGGGTCCTACAATGAGCAGTTCTTC
>15|TRBD1|TRBJ1-6|TRBV5-8|NA
CASSLGTGESSPLHF
TGTGCCAGCAGCTTGGGGACAGGGGAGAGTTCACCCCTCCACTTT
>14|NA|TRBJ2-7|TRBV21-1|NA
CASIPGDGDYEQYF
TGTGCCAGCATCCCCGGGGACGGAGACTACGAGCAGTACTTC
>15|TRBD1|TRBJ2-5|TRBV5-1|NA
CASSPHRGSQETQYF
TGCGCCAGCAGCCCCCACAGGGGATCCCAAGAGACCCAGTACTTC
>13|TRBD1|TRBJ1-1|TRBV3-1/TRBV3-2|NA
CASSQRGQGEAFF
TGTGCCAGCAGCCAGAGAGGACAGGGTGAAGCTTTCTTT
>11|NA|TRBJ2-7|TRBV2|once
CASRKSYEQYF
TGTGCCAGCAGGAAGTCCTACGAGCAGTACTTC
>12|NA|TRBJ2-3|TRBV12-3/TRBV12-4|NA
CASSKATDTQYF
TGTGCCAGCAGTAAGGCGACAGATACGCAGTATTTT
>15|TRBD2|TRBJ2-7|TRBV29-1|once
CSVETTLAGGWEQYF
TGCAGCGTTGAAACTACACTAGCGGGAGGATGGGAGCAGTACTTC
>15|NA|TRBJ1-5|TRBV5-5|NA
CASSFGGYSNQPQHF
TGTGCCAGCAGCTTCGGGGGGTATAGCAATCAGCCCCAGCATTTT
>14|NA|TRBJ1-4|TRBV28|NA
CASSLFGGNEKLFF
TGTGCCAGCAGTTTATTCGGGGGGAATGAAAAACTGTTTTTT
>13|NA|TRBJ2-1|TRBV5-1|NA
CASSLEIDNEQFF
TGCGCCAGCAGCTTGGAGATAGACAATGAGCAGTTCTTC
>15|TRBD1|TRBJ1-5|TRBV6-6|NA
CASSYQGAVNQPQHF
TGTGCCAGCAGTTACCAGGGGGCGGTCAATCAGCCCCAGCATTTT
>14|NA|TRBJ2-1|TRBV30|NA
CAWSKLSSYNEQFF
TGTGCCTGGAGTAAGTTGAGCTCCTACAATGAGCAGTTCTTC
>18|NA|TRBJ2-2|TRBV18|once
CASSPLSMQGANTGELFF
TGTGCCAGCTCACCACTTTCGATGCAGGGAGCGAACACCGGGGAGCTGTTTTTT
>14|TRBD1|TRBJ1-1|TRBV9|NA
CASSFGQVNTEAFF
TGTGCCAGCAGCTTTGGACAGGTTAACACTGAAGCTTTCTTT